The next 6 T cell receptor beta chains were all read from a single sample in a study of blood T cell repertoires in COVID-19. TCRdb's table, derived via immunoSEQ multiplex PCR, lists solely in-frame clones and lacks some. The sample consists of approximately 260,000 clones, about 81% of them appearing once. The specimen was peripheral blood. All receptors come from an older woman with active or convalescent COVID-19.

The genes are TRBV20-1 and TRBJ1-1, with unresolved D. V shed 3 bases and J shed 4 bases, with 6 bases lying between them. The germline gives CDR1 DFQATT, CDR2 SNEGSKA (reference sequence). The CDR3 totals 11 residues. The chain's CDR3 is CSARPGTEAFF. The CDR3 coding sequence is TGCAGTGCTAGGCCCGGCACTGAAGCTTTCTTT.

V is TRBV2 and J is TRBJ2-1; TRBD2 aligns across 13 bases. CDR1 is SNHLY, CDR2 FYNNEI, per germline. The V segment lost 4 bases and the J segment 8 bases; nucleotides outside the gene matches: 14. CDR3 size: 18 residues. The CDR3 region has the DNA TGTGCCAGCAGTGGAGAGAGGGGACTAGCGGGGAGAATGGATGAGCAGTTCTTC. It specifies CASSGERGLAGRMDEQFF.

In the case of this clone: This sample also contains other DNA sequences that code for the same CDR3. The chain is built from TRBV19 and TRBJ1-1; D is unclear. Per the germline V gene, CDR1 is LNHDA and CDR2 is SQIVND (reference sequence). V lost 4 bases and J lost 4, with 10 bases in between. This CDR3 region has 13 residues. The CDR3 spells CASSKEGGTEAFF. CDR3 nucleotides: TGTGCCAGTAGTAAGGAGGGAGGCACTGAAGCTTTCTTT.

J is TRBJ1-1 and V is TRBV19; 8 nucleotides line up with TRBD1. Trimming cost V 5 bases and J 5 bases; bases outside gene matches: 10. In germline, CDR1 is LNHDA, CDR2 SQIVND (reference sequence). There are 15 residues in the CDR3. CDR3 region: CASSSAGGVETEAFF. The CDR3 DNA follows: TGTGCCAGTAGTTCCGCAGGGGGCGTTGAGACTGAAGCTTTCTTT.

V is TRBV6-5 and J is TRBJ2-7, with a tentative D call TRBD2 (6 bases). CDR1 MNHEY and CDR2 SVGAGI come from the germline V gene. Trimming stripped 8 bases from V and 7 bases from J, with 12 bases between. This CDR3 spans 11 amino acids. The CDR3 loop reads CASWEEGEQYF. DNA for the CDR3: TGTGCCAGCTGGGAGGAGGGGGAGCAGTACTTC.

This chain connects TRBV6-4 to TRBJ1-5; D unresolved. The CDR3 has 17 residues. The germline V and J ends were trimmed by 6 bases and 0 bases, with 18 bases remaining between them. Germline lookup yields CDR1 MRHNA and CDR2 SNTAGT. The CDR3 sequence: CASREDRVVHSNQPQHF. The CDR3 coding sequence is TGTGCCAGCAGAGAAGACCGGGTGGTTCATAGCAATCAGCCCCAGCATTTT.